What follows is one T cell receptor beta chain and its context. Germline CDR1 is SGHRS and CDR2 is YFSETQ. V lost 6 bases, J lost 7 bases, and 19 bases lay in between. The CDR3 runs 14 residues. The data belong to a study of blood T cell repertoires in COVID-19. On the study more broadly: Material from acute and convalescent COVID-19 was sourced from the United States, Italy and Spain. T cells, B-cell-depleted T cells, or PBMCs supplied cDNA or gDNA.

Which cohort a participant joined came from the clinical history participants gave. Authors' methods: Using reference gene primer amplification, nucleated cell counts were estimated. The method was immunoSEQ multiplex PCR; TCRdb's version includes in-frame clones alone and lacks a portion of them. V and J calls and clone size follow that table, whereas D and trimming were derived from the DNA. This sample has approximately 200,000 clones, with around 90% found just once. The V gene is TRBV5-1, the J gene TRBJ1-2, with a tentative D call TRBD1 (5 bases). This sequence was found in a woman aged 30 to 39 who had recovered from COVID-19. Sequencing was performed on PBMCs or T cells enriched from blood (not recorded which). CDR3 sequence reads: CASTLLGREGGYTF. CDR3 coding DNA: TGCGCCAGCACCCTGTTGGGCAGGGAAGGTGGCTACACCTTC.